The next 5 T cell receptor beta chains were all read from a single sample in a study of CD4 and CD8 cells across lung adenocarcinoma regions. TCRdb re-derived calls from the PCR reads in MiXCR, one entry per CDR3 protein. The data hold around 18,000 distinct CDR3 sequences, with approximately 47% observed a single time. Sequencing was performed on CD8+ T cells from the center of a lung tumor. The receptors were sampled from a female donor with lung adenocarcinoma. The CD4 and CD8 labels of this study may be unreliable.

This clonotype has only a few counts. Just one base apart from a much larger clone, this may be a read error. The chain is built from TRBV27 and TRBJ2-5, with 9 positions matching TRBD2. Germline V gene data show CDR1 as MNHEY and CDR2 as SMNVEV (reference sequence). The V and J ends lost 6 bases and 11 bases, in that order; junction bases with no gene match: 16. This CDR3 comprises 15 residues. The CDR3 loop reads CASSSGLAGVGEQYF. CDR3 in DNA: TGTGCCAGCAGCTCCGGGTTAGCGGGAGTCGGTGAGCAGTACTTC.

The CDR3, as DNA: TGCGCCAGCAGCCAAGAGTACAAGTACAATGAGCAGTTCTTC. This gives the protein CASSQEYKYNEQFF. The genes are TRBV4-3 and TRBJ2-1; D is uncertain. Germline CDR1 and CDR2: LGHNA and YSLEER. V was trimmed by 0 bases and J by 4 bases, leaving 7 bases between them. This CDR3 is 14 amino acids long.

This chain links TRBV4-1 with TRBJ2-1; TRBD2 aligns across 8 bases. The CDR3 sequence is 14 residues long. J lost 7 bases, V lost 6 bases, and 8 bases had no gene match. Germline assignment: CDR1 MGHRA and CDR2 YSYEKL. The CDR3 DNA reads as TGCGCCAGCAGACAGCCGGGGGGGCGGAATGAGCAGTTCTTC. Its translation: CASRQPGGRNEQFF.

This clonotype has only a few counts. One end of the junction does not line up with germline, which may come from a read error. This sequence joins TRBV6-1 and TRBJ2-1, with D possibly matching TRBD2 (7 bases). The J call is uncertain, as TRBJ2-7 better fits the DNA end. Germline CDR1 MNHNS, CDR2 SASEGT. This CDR3 has 14 amino acids. As DNA, the CDR3 is TGTGCCGGCAGTGGGGGGGCCGACCAAGATACGCAGTACTTC. It is translated as CAGSGGADQDTQYF.

By frequency in the sample, this clonotype is medium-sized. The chain is built from TRBV6-1 and TRBJ2-1; possibly TRBD1 for D (6 bases). Germline loops: CDR1 MNHNS, CDR2 SASEGT. The V gene lost 8 bases and the J gene lost 6 bases, with 17 bases spanning the gap. The length of the CDR3 is 14 residues. CDR3 DNA sequence: TGTGCCAGCCGCCGGACAGCTATAGGCAATGAGCAGTTCTTC. This codes for CASRRTAIGNEQFF.